The text below deals with one TCR beta chain. Its matching antigen is unknown. Researchers reported that TCR beta cDNA libraries carried unique molecular identifiers. TCRdb used MiXCR to reprocess the PCR reads, holding one entry per CDR3 protein. Of approximately 730,000 distinct CDR3 sequences in the sample, 25% to 30% are singletons; the top ten hold around 0.56%. The data were obtained in a study of post-analysis software for immune sequencing data. General study points: Versus controls, multiple sclerosis patients showed significantly lower diversity (normalized Chao1). TRBV5-6, TRBV5-1 and TRBV20-1 belonged to a set of roughly 5 TRBV segments that were more frequent in patients than controls. Strong co-clustering by F measure was seen for same-batch samples.

Trimming pared 6 bases from V and 4 bases from J, leaving 14 bases between. Germline CDR1 MNHNS, CDR2 SASEGT. This CDR3 is built from 14 residues. The receptor was derived from a girl aged 10 to 17 with multiple sclerosis. V gene TRBV6-1 combines with J gene TRBJ2-3; D is ambiguous. Sequenced sample: blood. The chain's CDR3 is CASSKTNLADTQYF. The CDR3 DNA reads TGTGCCAGCAGCAAGACAAATTTAGCAGATACGCAGTATTTT.